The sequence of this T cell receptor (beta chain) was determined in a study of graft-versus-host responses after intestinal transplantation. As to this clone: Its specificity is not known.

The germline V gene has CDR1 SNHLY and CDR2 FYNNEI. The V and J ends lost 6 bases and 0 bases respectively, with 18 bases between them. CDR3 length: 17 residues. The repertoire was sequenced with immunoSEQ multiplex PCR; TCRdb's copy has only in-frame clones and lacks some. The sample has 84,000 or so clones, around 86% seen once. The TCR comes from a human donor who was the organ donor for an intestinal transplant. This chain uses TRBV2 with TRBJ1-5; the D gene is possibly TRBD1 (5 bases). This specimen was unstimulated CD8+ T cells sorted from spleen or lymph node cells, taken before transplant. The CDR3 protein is CASRETTGAYSNQPQHF. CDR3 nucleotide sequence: TGTGCCAGCAGGGAGACAACAGGAGCCTATAGCAATCAGCCCCAGCATTTT.